This T cell receptor beta chain is from a study of cytomegalovirus exposure and HLA in healthy donors. Study details: Among about 400 genotyped donors, about 80% fell in the Caucasian-associated ancestry cluster. The study's findings and limits: It emerged from a later analysis that several of the most significant clusters appeared to be linked to common viral pathogens. Under in vitro conditions, three CMV-associated chains were confirmed as specific for CMV antigens.

With 60 Vbeta and 13 Jbeta primers, the PCR was carried out. Generated by immunoSEQ multiplex PCR, the TCRdb table keeps only in-frame clones and is missing some. There are 120,000 to 150,000 clones in the sample; over 75% occur only once, and about 5.6% lies in the top ten. This clone was seen a handful of times. What it binds is unknown. V was shortened by 6 bases and J by 4 bases, with 13 bases between the two germline ends. The germline V gene encodes CDR1 SNHLY and CDR2 FYNNEI. This CDR3 is built from 14 residues. Sample: PBMCs. This chain uses TRBV2 with TRBJ1-5; possibly TRBD1 for D (6 bases). The TCR was taken from a man in his thirties or forties in good health and CMV-seropositive. The CDR3 sequence is CASSPGTKNQPQHF. The CDR3 bases are TGTGCCAGCAGCCCCGGGACAAAGAATCAGCCCCAGCATTTT.